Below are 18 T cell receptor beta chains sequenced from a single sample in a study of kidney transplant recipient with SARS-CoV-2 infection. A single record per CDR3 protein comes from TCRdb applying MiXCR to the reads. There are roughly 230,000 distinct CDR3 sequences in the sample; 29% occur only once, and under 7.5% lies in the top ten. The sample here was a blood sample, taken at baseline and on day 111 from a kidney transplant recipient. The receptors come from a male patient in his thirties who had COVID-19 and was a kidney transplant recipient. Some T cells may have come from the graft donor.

CDR3 residues: CAWSTSGTYNEQFF. CDR3 in DNA: TGTGCCTGGAGCACGAGCGGGACCTACAATGAGCAGTTCTTC. This chain joins TRBV30 and TRBJ2-1; 7 bases are a match to TRBD2. CDR3 length: 14 residues. In germline, CDR1 is GTSNPN, CDR2 SVGIG (reference sequence). J was trimmed by 2 bases and V by 3 bases; bases with no gene match: 4.

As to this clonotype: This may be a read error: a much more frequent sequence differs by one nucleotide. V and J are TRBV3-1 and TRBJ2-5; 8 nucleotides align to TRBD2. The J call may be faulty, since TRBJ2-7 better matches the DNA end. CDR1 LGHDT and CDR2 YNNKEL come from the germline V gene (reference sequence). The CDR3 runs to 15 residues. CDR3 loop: CAGSQSGTRNYEQYF. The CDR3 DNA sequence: TGTGCCGGCAGCCAAAGTGGGACTAGAAACTACGAGCAGTACTTC.

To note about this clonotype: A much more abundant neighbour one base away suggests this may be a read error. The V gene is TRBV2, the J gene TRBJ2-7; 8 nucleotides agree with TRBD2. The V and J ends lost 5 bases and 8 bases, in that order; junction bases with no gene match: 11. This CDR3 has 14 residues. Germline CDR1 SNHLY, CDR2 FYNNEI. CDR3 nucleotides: TGTGCCAGCAGTACGGGACTAGAAGGATACAAGCAGTACTTC. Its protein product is CASSTGLEGYKQYF.

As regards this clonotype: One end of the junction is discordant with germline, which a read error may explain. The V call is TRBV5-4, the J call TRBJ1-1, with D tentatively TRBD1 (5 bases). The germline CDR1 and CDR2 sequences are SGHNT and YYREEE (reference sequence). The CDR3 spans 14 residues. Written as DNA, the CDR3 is TGTGCCAGCAGCCTAGGGACGGGGAACACTGTAGCTTTCTTT. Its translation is CASSLGTGNTVAFF.

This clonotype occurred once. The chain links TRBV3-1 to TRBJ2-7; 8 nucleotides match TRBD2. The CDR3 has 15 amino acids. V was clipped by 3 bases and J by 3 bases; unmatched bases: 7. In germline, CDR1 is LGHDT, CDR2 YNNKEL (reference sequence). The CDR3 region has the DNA TGTGCCAGCAGCCAGGCGGGGGGCCGCTACTACGAGCAGTACTTC. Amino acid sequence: CASSQAGGRYYEQYF.

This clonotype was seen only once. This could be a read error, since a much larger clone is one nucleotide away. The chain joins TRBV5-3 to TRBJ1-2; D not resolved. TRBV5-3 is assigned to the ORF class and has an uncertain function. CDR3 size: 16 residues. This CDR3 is CARRALVVRKTYGYIF. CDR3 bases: TGTGCCAGACGCGCCCTAGTGGTGAGAAAGACCTATGGCTACATCTTC.

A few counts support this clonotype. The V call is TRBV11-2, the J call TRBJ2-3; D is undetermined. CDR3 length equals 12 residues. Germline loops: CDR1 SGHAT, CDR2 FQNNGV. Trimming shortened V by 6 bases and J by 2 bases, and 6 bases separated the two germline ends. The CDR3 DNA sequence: TGTGCCAGCAGAGGCGACACAGATACGCAGTATTTT. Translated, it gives CASRGDTDTQYF.

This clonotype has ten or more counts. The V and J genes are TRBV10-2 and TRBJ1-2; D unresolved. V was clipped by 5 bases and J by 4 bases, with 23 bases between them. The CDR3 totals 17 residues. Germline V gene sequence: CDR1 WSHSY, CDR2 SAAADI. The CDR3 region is CASSKLRTSRKTYGYTF. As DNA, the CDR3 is TGCGCCAGCAGTAAGTTGCGCACTTCTAGAAAGACCTATGGCTACACCTTC.

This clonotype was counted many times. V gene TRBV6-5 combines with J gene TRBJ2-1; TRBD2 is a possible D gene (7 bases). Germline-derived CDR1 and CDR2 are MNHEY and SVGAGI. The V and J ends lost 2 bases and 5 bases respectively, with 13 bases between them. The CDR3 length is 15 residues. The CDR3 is CASSYGGGRDNEQFF. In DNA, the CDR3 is TGTGCCAGCAGTTACGGGGGGGGCAGGGACAATGAGCAGTTCTTC.

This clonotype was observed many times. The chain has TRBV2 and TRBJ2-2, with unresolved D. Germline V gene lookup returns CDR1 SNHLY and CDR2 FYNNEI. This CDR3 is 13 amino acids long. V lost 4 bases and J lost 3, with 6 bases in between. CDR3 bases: TGTGCCAGCAGTGCCACTTACACCGGGGAGCTGTTTTTT. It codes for CASSATYTGELFF.

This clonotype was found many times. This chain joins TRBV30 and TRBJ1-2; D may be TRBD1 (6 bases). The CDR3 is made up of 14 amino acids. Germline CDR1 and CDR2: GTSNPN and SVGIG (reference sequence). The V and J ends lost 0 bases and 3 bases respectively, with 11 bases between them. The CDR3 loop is CAWSVGGPYYGYTF. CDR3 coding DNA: TGTGCCTGGAGTGTAGGGGGGCCTTACTATGGCTACACCTTC.

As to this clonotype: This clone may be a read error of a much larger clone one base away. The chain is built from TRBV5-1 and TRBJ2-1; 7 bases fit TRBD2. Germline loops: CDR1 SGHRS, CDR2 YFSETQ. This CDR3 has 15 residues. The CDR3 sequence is CASSRGEGIYNERFF. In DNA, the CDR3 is TGCGCCAGCAGCCGGGGGGAGGGGATCTACAATGAGCGGTTCTTC.

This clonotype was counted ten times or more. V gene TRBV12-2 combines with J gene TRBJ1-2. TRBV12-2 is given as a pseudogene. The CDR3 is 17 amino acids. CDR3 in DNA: TGTGCAAGTCGCGGCAAGGTGACTCCACGAAAGACCTATGGCTACACCTTC. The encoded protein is CASRGKVTPRKTYGYTF.

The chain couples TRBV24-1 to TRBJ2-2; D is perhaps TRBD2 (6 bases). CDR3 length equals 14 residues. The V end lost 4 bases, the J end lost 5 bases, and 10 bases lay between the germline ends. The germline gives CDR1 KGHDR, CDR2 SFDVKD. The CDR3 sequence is CATSETTSTGELFF. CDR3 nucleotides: TGTGCCACCAGTGAAACGACTAGTACCGGGGAGCTGTTTTTT.

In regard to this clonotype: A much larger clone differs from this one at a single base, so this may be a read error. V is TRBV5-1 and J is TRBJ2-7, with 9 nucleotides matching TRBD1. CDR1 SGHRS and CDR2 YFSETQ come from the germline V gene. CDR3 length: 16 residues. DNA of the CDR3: TGCACCAGCAGCTTGTTTCTGGGACAGGGTAACTACGAGCAGTACTTC. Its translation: CTSSLFLGQGNYEQYF.

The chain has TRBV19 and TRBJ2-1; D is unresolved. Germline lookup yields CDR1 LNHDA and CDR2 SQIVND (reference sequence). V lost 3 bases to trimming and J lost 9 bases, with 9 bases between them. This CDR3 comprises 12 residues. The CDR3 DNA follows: TGTGCCAGTAGTATGGCGTTGGGTGAGCAGTTCTTC. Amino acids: CASSMALGEQFF.

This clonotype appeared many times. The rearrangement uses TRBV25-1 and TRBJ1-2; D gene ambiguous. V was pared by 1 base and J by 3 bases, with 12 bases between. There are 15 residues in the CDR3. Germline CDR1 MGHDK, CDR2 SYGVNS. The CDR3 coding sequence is TGTGCCAGCAGTGAATCTGGGGAACCCTACTATGGCTACACCTTC. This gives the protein CASSESGEPYYGYTF.

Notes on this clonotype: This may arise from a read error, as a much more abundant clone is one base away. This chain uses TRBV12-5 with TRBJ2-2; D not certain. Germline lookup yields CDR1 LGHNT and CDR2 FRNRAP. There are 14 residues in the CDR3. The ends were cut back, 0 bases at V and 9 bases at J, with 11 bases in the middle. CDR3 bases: TGTGCTAGTGGTTTGGTACTTCCCTCCTGGGAGCTGTTTTTT. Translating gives CASGLVLPSWELFF.